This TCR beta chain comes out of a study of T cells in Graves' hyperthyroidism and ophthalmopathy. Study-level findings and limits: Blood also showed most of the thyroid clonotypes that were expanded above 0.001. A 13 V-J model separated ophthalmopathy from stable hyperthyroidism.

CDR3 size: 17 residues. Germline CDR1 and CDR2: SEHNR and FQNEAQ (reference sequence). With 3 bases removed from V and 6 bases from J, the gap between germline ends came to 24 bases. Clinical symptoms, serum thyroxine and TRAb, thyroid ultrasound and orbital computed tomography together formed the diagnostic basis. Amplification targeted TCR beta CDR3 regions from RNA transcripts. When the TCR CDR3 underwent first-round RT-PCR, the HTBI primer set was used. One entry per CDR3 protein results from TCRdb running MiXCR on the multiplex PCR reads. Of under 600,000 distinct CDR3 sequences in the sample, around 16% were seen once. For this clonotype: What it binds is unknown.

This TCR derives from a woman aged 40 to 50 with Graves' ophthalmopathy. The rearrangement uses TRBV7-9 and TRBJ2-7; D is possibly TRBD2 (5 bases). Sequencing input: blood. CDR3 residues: CASSFMTLREGLGEQYF. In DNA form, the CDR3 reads TGTGCCAGCAGCTTTATGACCCTACGGGAAGGATTGGGCGAGCAGTACTTC.